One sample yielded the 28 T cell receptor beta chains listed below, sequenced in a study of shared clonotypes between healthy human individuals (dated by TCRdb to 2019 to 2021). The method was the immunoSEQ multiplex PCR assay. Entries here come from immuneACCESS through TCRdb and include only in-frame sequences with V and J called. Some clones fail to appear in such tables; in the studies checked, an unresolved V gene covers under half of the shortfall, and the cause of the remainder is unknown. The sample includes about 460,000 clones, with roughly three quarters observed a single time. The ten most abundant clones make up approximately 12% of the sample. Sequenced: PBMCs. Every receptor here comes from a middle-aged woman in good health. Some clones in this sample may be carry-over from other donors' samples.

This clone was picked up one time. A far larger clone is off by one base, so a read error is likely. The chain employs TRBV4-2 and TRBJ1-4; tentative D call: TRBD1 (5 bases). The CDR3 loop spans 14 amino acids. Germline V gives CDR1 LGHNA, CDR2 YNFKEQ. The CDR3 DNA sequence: TGTGCCTGCAGCCAAGACCAGGGTCTTAAAAAACTGTTTTTT. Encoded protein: CACSQDQGLKKLFF.

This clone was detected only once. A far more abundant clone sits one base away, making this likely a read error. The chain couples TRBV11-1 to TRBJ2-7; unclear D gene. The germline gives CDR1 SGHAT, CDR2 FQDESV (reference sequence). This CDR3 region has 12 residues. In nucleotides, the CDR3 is TGTACCAGCAGCCTCCAGATCGGTGAGCAGTACTTC. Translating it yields CTSSLQIGEQYF.

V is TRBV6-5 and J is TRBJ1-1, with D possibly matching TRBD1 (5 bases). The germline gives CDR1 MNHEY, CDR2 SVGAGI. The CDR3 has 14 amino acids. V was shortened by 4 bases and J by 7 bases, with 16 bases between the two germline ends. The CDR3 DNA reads TGTGCCAGCAGTTTTCGGGTCGGGGACGGTGAAGCTTTCTTT. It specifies CASSFRVGDGEAFF.

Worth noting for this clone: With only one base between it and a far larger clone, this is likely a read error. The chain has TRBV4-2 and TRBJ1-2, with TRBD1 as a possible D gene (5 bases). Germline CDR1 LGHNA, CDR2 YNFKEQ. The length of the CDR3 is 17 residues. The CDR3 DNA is TGTGCCAGCAGCCCAGGGTCGGGCAGGGAGTACGGCTATAGCTACACCTTC. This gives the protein CASSPGSGREYGYSYTF.

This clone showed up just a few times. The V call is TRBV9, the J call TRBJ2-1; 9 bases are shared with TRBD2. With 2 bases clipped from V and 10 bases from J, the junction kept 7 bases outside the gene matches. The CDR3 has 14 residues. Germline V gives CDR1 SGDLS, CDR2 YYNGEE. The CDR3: CASSVGLAIGEQFF. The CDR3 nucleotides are TGTGCCAGCAGCGTGGGACTAGCAATAGGCGAGCAGTTCTTC.

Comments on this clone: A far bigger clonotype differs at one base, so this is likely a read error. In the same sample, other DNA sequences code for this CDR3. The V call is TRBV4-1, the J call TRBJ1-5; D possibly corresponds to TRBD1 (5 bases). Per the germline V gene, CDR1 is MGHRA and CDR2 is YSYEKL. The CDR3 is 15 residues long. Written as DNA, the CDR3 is TGCGCCAGCAGCCAAGATCTTCAAGGGGCCCTGCCCCAGCACTTT. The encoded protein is CASSQDLQGALPQHF.

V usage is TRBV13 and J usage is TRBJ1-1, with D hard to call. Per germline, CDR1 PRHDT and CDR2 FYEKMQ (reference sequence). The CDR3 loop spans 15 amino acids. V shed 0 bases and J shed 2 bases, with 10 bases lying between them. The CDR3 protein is CASSLGRQPNTEAFF. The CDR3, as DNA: TGTGCCAGCAGCTTAGGCAGGCAGCCTAACACTGAAGCTTTCTTT.

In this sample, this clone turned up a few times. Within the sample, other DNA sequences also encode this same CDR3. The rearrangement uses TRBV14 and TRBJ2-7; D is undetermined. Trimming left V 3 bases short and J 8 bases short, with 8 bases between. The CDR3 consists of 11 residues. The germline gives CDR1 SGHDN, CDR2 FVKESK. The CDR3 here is CASSHSSQQYF. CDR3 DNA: TGTGCCAGCAGCCATTCTTCTCAGCAGTACTTC.

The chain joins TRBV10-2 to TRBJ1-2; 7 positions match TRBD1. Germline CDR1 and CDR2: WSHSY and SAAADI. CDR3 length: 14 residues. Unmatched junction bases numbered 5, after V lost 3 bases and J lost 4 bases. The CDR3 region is CASSDPGGVYGYTF. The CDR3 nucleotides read TGCGCCAGCAGTGATCCAGGGGGGGTCTATGGCTACACCTTC.

The CDR3 loop reads CASSWTGVEQFF. The CDR3 coding sequence is TGTGCCAGCAGCTGGACAGGGGTTGAGCAGTTCTTC. This chain uses TRBV7-9 with TRBJ2-1, with TRBD1 matching over 9 bases. Germline V gene data show CDR1 as SEHNR and CDR2 as FQNEAQ (reference sequence). V gave up 4 bases and J gave up 9 bases; unmatched junction bases: 1. The CDR3 length is 12 residues. The whole variable domain, filled in from reference TRBV7-9 and TRBJ2-1, reads DTGVSQNPRHKITKRGQNVTFRCDPISEHNRLYWYRQTLGQGPEFLTYFQNEAQLEKSRLLSDRFSAERPKGSFSTLEIQRTEQGDSAMYLCASSWTGVEQFFGPGTRLTVL.

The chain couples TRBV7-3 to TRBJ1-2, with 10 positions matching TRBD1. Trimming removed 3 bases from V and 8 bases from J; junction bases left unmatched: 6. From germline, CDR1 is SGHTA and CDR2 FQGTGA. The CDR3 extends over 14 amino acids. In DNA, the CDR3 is TGTGCCAGCAGCTTGCTACCGGACAGGGGGGGCTACACCTTC. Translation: CASSLLPDRGGYTF.

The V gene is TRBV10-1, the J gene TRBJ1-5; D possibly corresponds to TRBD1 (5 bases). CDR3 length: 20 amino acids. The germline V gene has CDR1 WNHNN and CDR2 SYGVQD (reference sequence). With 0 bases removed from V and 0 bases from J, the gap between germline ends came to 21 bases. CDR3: CASSESEVVGQCYSNQPQHF. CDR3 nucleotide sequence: TGCGCCAGCAGTGAGTCGGAAGTGGTAGGACAATGCTATAGCAATCAGCCCCAGCATTTT.

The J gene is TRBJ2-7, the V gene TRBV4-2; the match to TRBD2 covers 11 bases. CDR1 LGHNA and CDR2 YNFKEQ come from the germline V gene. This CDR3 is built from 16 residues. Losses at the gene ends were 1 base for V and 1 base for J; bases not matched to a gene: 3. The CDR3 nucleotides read TGTGCCAGCAGCCAAGTGACTAGCGGGATTTCCTACGAGCAGTACTTC. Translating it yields CASSQVTSGISYEQYF.

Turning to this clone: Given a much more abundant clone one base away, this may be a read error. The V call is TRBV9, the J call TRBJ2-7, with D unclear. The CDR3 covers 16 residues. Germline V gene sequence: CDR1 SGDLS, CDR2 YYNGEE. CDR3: CASSSPLDGSSYGQYF. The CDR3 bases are TGTGCCAGCAGCTCCCCCCTGGACGGATCCTCCTACGGGCAGTACTTC.

The CDR3 coding sequence is TGTGCCAGCAATAGGAGGGGTGCTGGAGGCTACACCTTC. Amino acids: CASNRRGAGGYTF. V is TRBV6-5 and J is TRBJ1-2; D might be TRBD1 (5 bases). Germline CDR1 is MNHEY and CDR2 is SVGAGI. V gave up 7 bases and J gave up 8 bases, with 17 bases separating them. The CDR3 spans 13 residues.

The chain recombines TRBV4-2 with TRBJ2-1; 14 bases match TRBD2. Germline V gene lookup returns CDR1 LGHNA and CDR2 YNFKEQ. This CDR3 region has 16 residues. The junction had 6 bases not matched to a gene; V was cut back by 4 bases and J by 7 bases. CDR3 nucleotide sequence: TGTGCCAGCAGCCTGGGGACTAGCGGGAGAATGAATGAGCAGTTCTTC. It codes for CASSLGTSGRMNEQFF.

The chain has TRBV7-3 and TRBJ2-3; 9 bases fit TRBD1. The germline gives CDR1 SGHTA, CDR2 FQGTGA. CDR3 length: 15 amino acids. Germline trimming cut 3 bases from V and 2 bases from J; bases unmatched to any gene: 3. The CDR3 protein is CASSFDRGFTDTQYF. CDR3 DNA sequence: TGTGCCAGCAGCTTTGACAGGGGGTTCACAGATACGCAGTATTTT.

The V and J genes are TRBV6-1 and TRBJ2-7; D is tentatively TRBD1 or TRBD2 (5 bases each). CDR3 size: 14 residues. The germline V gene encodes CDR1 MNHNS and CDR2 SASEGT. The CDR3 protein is CAEDRDVSSYEQYF. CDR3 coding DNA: TGTGCAGAAGACCGGGACGTCAGCTCCTACGAGCAGTACTTC.

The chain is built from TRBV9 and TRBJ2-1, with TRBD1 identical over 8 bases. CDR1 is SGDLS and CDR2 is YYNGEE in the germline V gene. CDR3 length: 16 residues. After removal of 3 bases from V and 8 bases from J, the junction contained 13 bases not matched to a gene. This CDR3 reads CASSARRDRGWDEQFF. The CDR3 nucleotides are TGTGCCAGCAGCGCCCGCCGAGACAGGGGATGGGATGAGCAGTTCTTC.

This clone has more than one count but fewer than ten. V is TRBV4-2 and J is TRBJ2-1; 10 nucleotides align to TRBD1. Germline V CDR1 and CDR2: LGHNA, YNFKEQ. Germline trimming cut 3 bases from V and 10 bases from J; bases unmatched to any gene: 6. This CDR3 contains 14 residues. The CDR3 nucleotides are TGTGCCAGCAGCCAGGGACAGGGGAGGTGGGAGCAGTTCTTC. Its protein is CASSQGQGRWEQFF.

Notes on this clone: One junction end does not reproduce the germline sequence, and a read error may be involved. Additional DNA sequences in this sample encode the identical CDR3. CDR3 loop: CASSLPGLNTEAFF. The CDR3 DNA sequence: TGTGCCAGCAGTTTGCCCGGCCTGAACACTGAAGCATTCTTT. J is TRBJ1-1 and V is TRBV28; unclear D gene. This CDR3 has 14 residues. The germline gives CDR1 MDHEN, CDR2 SYDVKM.

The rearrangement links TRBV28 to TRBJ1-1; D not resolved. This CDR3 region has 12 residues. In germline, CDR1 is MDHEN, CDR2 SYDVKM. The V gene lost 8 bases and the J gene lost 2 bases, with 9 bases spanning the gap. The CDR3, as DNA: TGTGCCAGCGGGTCGGGCAACACTGAAGCTTTCTTT. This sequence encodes CASGSGNTEAFF.

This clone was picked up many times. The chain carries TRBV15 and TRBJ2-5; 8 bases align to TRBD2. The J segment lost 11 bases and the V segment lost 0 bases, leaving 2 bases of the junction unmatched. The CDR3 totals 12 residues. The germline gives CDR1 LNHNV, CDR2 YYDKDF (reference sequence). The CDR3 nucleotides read TGTGCCACCAGCAGAGATGGGACTAGTCAGTACTTC. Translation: CATSRDGTSQYF.

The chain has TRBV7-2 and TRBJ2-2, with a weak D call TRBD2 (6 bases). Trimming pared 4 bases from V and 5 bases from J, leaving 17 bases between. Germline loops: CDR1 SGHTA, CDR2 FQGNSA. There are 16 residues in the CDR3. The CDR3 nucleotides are TGTGCCAGCAGCTCACGGGGGACCAGTGATACCGGGGAGCTGTTTTTT. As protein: CASSSRGTSDTGELFF. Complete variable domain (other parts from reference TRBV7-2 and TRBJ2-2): GAGVSQSPSNKVTEKGKDVELRCDPISGHTALYWYRQSLGQGLEFLIYFQGNSAPDKSGLPSDRFSAERTGGSVSTLTIQRTQQEDSAVYLCASSSRGTSDTGELFFGEGSRLTVL.

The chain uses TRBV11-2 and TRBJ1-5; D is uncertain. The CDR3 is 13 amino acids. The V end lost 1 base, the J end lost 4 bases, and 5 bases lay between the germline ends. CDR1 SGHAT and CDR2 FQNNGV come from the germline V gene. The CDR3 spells CASSLAQNQPQHF. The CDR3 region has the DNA TGTGCCAGCAGCTTAGCTCAAAATCAGCCCCAGCATTTT. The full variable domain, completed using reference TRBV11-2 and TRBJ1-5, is EAGVAQSPRYKIIEKRQSVAFWCNPISGHATLYWYQQILGQGPKLLIQFQNNGVVDDSQLPKDRFSAERLKGVDSTLKIQPAKLEDSAVYLCASSLAQNQPQHFGDGTRLSIL.

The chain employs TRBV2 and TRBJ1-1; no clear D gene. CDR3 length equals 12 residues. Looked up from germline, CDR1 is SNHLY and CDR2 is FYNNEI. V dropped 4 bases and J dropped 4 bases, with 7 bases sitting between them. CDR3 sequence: CASSGVATEAFF. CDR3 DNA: TGTGCCAGCAGTGGGGTTGCCACTGAAGCTTTCTTT.

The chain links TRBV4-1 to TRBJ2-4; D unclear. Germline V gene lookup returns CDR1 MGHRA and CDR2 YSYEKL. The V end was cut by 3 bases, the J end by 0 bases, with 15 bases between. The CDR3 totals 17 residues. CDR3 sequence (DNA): TGCGCCAGCAGCCAGCCTAGTGAGAGATTAGCCAAAAACATTCAGTACTTC. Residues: CASSQPSERLAKNIQYF.

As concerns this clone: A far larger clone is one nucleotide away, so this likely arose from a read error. In nucleotides, the CDR3 is TGTGCCAGCAGCTTATGGAGGGAAGAACTGTTTTTT. Amino acids: CASSLWREELFF. The chain joins TRBV11-2 to TRBJ1-4; D is unclear. This CDR3 contains 12 residues. The V end was cut by 2 bases, the J end by 12 bases, with 10 bases between. CDR1 is SGHAT and CDR2 is FQNNGV in the germline V gene.